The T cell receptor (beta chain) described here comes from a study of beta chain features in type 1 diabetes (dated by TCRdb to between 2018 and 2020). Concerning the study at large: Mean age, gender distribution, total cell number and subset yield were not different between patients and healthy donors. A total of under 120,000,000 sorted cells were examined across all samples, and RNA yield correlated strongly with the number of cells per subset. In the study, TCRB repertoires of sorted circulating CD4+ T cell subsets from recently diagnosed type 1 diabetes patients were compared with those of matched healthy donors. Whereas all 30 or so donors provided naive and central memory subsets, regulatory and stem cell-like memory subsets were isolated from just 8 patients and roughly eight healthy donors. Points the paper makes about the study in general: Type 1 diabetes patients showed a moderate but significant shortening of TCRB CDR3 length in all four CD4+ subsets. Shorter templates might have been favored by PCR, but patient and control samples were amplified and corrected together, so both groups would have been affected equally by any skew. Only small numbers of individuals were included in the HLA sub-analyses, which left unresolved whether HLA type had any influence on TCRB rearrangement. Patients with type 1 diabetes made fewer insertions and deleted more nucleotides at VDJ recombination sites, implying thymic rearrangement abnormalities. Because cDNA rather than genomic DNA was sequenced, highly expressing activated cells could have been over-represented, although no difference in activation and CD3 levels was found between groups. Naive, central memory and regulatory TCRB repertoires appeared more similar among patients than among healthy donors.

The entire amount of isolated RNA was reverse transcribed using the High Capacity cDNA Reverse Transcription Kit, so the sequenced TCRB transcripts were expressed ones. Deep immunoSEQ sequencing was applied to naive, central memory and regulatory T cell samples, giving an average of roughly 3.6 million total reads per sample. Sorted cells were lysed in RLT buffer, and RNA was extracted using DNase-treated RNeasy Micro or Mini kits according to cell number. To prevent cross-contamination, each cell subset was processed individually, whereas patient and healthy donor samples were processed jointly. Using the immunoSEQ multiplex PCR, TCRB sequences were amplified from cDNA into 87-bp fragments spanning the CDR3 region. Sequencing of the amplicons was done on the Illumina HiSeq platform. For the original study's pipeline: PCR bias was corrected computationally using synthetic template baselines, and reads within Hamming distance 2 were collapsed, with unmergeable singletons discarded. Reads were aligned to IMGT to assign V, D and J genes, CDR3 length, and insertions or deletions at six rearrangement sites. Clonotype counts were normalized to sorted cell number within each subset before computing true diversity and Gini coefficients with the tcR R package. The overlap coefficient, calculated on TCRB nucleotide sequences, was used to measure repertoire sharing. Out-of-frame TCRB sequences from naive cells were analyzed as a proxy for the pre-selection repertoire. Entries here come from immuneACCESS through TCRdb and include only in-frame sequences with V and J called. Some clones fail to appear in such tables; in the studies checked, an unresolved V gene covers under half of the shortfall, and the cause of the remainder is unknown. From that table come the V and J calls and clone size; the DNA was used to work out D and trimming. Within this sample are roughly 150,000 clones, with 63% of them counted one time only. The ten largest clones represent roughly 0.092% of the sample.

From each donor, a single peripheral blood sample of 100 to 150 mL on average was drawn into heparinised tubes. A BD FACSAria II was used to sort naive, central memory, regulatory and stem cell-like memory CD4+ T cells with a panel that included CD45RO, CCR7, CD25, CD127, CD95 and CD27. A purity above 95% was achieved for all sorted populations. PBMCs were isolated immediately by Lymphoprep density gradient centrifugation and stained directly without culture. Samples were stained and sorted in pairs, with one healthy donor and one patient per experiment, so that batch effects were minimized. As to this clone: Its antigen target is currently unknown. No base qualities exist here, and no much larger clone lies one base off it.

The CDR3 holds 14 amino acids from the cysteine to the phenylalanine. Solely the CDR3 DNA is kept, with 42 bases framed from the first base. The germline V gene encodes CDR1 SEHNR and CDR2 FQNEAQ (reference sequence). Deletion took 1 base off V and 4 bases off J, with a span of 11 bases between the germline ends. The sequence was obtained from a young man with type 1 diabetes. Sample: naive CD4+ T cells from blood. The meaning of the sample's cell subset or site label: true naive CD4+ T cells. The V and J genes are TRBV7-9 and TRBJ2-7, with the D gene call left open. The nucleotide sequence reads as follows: TGTGCCAGCAGCTTAGAAGGGAAATGGTACGAGCAGTACTTC. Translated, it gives CASSLEGKWYEQYF.